These T cell receptor beta chains were read from a single sample in a study of T cell changes during pregnancy in multiple sclerosis. TCRdb keeps only in-frame clones here, not all; method: immunoSEQ multiplex PCR. Here the sample spans tens of thousands of clones, 80% to 95% being singletons. Sequencing used peripheral blood, obtained after pregnancy. The receptor set was obtained from a female donor with multiple sclerosis, enrolled in a pregnancy study. The CDR3 runs from the conserved cysteine through the conserved F or W. D genes are given only for firm matches. Not all rows give a size; the values are once, few, many and, for expanded clones, a class.

>TRBJ2-3|-|-|TRBV6-6
TGTGCCAGCTCCCGGAGCACAGATACGCAGTATTTT
CASSRSTDTQYF
>TRBJ2-2|-|TRBD2|TRBV6-6
TGTGCCAGCAGTTACCCAGGGAGGGTAGCCGGGGAGCTGTTTTTT
CASSYPGRVAGELFF
>TRBJ2-3|-|TRBD1|TRBV5-1
TGCGCCAGCAGCTTACCAGGACAGGGGGGCACAGATACGCAGTATTTT
CASSLPGQGGTDTQYF
>TRBJ2-3|-|TRBD1|TRBV11-2
TGTGCCAGCAGCTCTAGGCAAACGCGGGACAGGGCGAGAAAAGATACGCAGTATTTT
CASSSRQTRDRARKDTQYF
>TRBJ2-3|-|-|TRBV29-1
TGCAGCCTCCGGGCAGGGAAAGGAGATACGCAGTATTTT
CSLRAGKGDTQYF
>TRBJ1-2|-|TRBD1|TRBV5-6
TGTGCCAGCAGCTTGTCAGGGACAGGTGAAGTCCCGGTATTC
CASSLSGTGEVPVF
>TRBJ2-1|once|TRBD1|TRBV10-3
TGTGCCATCAGTGAGCCACCGGGACAGAAGTTCTTC
CAISEPPGQKFF
>TRBJ2-3|-|TRBD2|TRBV10-3
TGTGCCATCAGTGAGACGTTAGCGGGGGCCCTACCATACGCGTATTTT
CAISETLAGALPYAYF
>TRBJ2-3|once|-|TRBV19
TGTGCCAGTAGTATTGGGGGCGGTCCAGATACGCAGTATTTT
CASSIGGGPDTQYF
>TRBJ1-1|-|-|TRBV7-8
TGTGCCAGCAGCTTCATAACAGGTCTGAACACTGAAGCTTTCTTT
CASSFITGLNTEAFF
>TRBJ1-1|few|-|TRBV25-1
TGTGCCAGCATGGGCGCCAGGGGCCACACTGAAGCTTTCTTT
CASMGARGHTEAFF
>TRBJ2-7|once|TRBD1|TRBV18
TGTGCCAGCTCACCCGGGACAGGGGGTCGCGAGCAGTACTTC
CASSPGTGGREQYF
>TRBJ1-2|-|TRBD1|TRBV19
TGTGCCAGTAGCCTTCTACAGGGGTGGAATGGCTACACCTTC
CASSLLQGWNGYTF
>TRBJ2-7|-|-|TRBV4-3
TGCGCCAGCACAAGTAGTTTAGCGTGCGAGCAGTACTTC
CASTSSLACEQYF
>TRBJ1-2|-|TRBD1|TRBV6-6
TGTGCCAGCAGCCCTACAGGGGATTATGGCTACACCTTC
CASSPTGDYGYTF
>TRBJ1-2|once|TRBD1|TRBV5-1
TGCGCCAGCAGCATCCCGGGACAGGCTAACTATGGCTACACCTTC
CASSIPGQANYGYTF
>TRBJ1-5|-|TRBD1|TRBV7-9
TGTGCCAGCAGCCGCGGGACAGGGGGCAATCAGCCCCAGCATTTT
CASSRGTGGNQPQHF
>TRBJ1-6|-|-|TRBV5-1
TGCGCCAGCAGCTTGGCCGATGCCCAGGGGCTTACCCCCCTCCACTTT
CASSLADAQGLTPLHF
>TRBJ1-3|-|-|TRBV19
TGTGCCAGTACTCCCCCAGGGACTGGAAACACCATATATTTT
CASTPPGTGNTIYF
>TRBJ2-7|-|TRBD1|TRBV5-1
TGCGCCAGCAGCTTGGGGGGGACAGGGGGTAACGAGCAGTACTTC
CASSLGGTGGNEQYF
>TRBJ1-6|-|TRBD1|TRBV7-6
TGTGCCAGCAGCCATGGGACAGGAGTGAGCTCCTATAATTCACCCCTCCACTTT
CASSHGTGVSSYNSPLHF
>TRBJ1-1|-|TRBD1|TRBV5-6
TGTGCCAGCAGCGCGATAGACAGGGGAAGGACTGAAGCTTTCTTT
CASSAIDRGRTEAFF
>TRBJ1-2|-|TRBD1|TRBV18
TGTGCCAGCTCACCCACGACAGGGGGCTCGGGTGGCTACACCTTC
CASSPTTGGSGGYTF
>TRBJ1-2|-|TRBD1|TRBV27
TGTGCCAGCAGATCGACAGGGACCTATGGCTACACCTTC
CASRSTGTYGYTF
>TRBJ1-6|-|TRBD1|TRBV19
TGTGCCAGTAGCTTACAGGGGAGCTCCTATAATTCACCCCTCCACTTT
CASSLQGSSYNSPLHF
>TRBJ1-2|-|-|TRBV19
TGTGCCAGTAGTTTCCATACAGGGAACTATGGCTACACCTTC
CASSFHTGNYGYTF
>TRBJ2-2|-|-|TRBV4-1
TGCGCCAGCAGCCAAGATCCAGGGTTCCCTACGGCCGGGGAGCTGTTTTTT
CASSQDPGFPTAGELFF
>TRBJ2-3|once|TRBD2|TRBV6-1
TGTGCCAGCAGGATTAGCGGGGGGGCCAGAGATACGCAGTATTTT
CASRISGGARDTQYF
>TRBJ2-3|few|TRBD1|TRBV6-5
TGTGCCAGCAGCTGGACAGGGGCCGGCACAGATACGCAGTATTTT
CASSWTGAGTDTQYF
>TRBJ1-5|-|-|TRBV10-3
TGTGCCACCAGGGACGGAGCGGGGGGCAATCAGCCCCAGCATTTT
CATRDGAGGNQPQHF
>TRBJ2-7|-|TRBD1|TRBV18
TGTGCCAGCTCACCTCTAGCCGGGACAGGGGGTAGAAACGAGCAGTACTTC
CASSPLAGTGGRNEQYF